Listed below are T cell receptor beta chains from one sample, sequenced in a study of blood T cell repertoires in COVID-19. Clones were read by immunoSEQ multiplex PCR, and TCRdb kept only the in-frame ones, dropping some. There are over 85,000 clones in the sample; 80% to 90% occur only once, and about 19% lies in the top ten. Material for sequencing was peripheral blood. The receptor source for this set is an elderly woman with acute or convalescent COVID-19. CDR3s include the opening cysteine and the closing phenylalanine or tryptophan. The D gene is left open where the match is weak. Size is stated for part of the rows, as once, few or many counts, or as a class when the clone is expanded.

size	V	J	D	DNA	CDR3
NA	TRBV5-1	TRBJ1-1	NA	TGCGCCAGCAGCCCAGGGGCCTTCACTGAAGCTTTCTTT	CASSPGAFTEAFF
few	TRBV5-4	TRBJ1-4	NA	TGTGCCAGCAGCTTGAGGTCTGCGGGGGCTCGGGGAAAACTGTTTTTT	CASSLRSAGARGKLFF
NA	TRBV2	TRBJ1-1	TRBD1	TGTGCCAGCAAGTACAGGGGGAACACTGAAGCTTTCTTT	CASKYRGNTEAFF
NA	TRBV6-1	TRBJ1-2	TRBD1	TGTGCCAGCAGTGAAGCCGCGGGACAGAACTATGGCTACACCTTC	CASSEAAGQNYGYTF
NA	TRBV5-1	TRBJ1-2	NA	TGCGCCAGCAGCTCCCTAACTAACTATGGCTACACCTTC	CASSSLTNYGYTF
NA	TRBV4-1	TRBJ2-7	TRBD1	TGCGCCAGCAGCCATCCGGGACAGGGAACCCACGAGCAGTACTTC	CASSHPGQGTHEQYF
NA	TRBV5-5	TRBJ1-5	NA	TGTGCCAGCAGCTCCGGGACTCCAGATCAGCCCCAGCATTTT	CASSSGTPDQPQHF
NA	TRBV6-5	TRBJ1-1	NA	TGTGCCAGCATGTCCCAGGGCTGGGCTTTCTTT	CASMSQGWAFF
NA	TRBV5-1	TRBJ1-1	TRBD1	TGCGCCAGCAGCTTACAGGGGTGGGGGGACACTGAAGCTTTCTTT	CASSLQGWGDTEAFF
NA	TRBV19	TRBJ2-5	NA	TGTGCCAGTAGTACATCAACTAGCAGAGAGACCCAGTACTTC	CASSTSTSRETQYF
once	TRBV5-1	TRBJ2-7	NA	TGCGCCAGCAGCTTGTCCCTCTCGCGGGTGAACGAGCAGTACTTC	CASSLSLSRVNEQYF
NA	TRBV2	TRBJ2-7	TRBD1	TGTGCCAGCAGCCGTAGGGACAGGAGTCCCTACGAGCAGTACTTC	CASSRRDRSPYEQYF
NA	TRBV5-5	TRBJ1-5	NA	TGTGCCAGCAGCTTGTTTGGCGGAGATAGCAATCAGCCCCAGCATTTT	CASSLFGGDSNQPQHF
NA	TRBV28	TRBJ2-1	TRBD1	TGTGCCAGCAGTCCGGACAGGGGCAATGAGCAGTTCTTC	CASSPDRGNEQFF
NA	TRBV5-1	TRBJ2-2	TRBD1	TGCGCCAGCAGCATGGGACAGGGATACACCGGGGAGCTGTTTTTT	CASSMGQGYTGELFF
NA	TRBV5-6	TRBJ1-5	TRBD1	TGTGCCAGCAGCTTGAACCGGGACAGGGGTTATAGCAATCAGCCCCAGCATTTT	CASSLNRDRGYSNQPQHF
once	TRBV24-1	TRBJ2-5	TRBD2	TGTGCCACCAGTGACACGACTAGCGGCCAAGAGACCCAGTACTTC	CATSDTTSGQETQYF
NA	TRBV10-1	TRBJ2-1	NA	TGCGCCAGCAGTGACCCCGGACACCTGTACAATGAGCAGTTCTTC	CASSDPGHLYNEQFF
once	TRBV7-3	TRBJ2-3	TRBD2	TGTGCCAGCAGCCGAAGGGCGGGGGGGCCAATAGATACGCAGTATTTT	CASSRRAGGPIDTQYF
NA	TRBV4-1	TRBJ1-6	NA	TGCGCCGGAGGTGGGGAAAAGAATTCACCCCTCCACTTT	CAGGGEKNSPLHF
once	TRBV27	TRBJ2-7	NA	TGTGCCAGCAGTTTCTCGGCGGGGACAGCTAACTACGAGCAGTACTTC	CASSFSAGTANYEQYF
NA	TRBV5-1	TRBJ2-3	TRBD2	TGCGCCAGCAGCTTGGGACTAGCGGGCGGCACAGATACGCAGTATTTT	CASSLGLAGGTDTQYF
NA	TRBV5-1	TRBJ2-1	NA	TGCGCCAGCAGGTCTACTCCCAGGGATGAGCAGTTCTTC	CASRSTPRDEQFF
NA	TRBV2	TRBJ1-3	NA	TGTGCCAGCAATAGAGACACGGGAAACACCATATATTTT	CASNRDTGNTIYF
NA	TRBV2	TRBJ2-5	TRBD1	TGTGCCAGCAGTGAGGCCGGCAGGGGGCGCGAGACCCAGTACTTC	CASSEAGRGRETQYF
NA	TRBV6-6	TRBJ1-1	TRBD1	TGTGCCAGCAGTTACGGATTGGGGACAGGGGGTTCCGAAGCTTTCTTT	CASSYGLGTGGSEAFF
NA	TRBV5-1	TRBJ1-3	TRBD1	TGCGCCAGCAGCTTTGGCCCCACAGGGGCTGGAAACACCATATATTTT	CASSFGPTGAGNTIYF
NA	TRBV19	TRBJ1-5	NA	TGTGCCAGTAGTACCCTAAGGGGTGGGGAAAATCAGCCCCAGCATTTT	CASSTLRGGENQPQHF
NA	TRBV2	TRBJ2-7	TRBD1	TGTGCCAGCACCTTGACAGGGTACCACGAGCAGTACTTC	CASTLTGYHEQYF
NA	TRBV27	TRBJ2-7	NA	TGTGCCAGCAGTTTCTCTGGGGCAGCTACTCACGAGCAGTACTTC	CASSFSGAATHEQYF
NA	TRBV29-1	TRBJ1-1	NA	TGCAGCGTTAGGGGGAACGCGAACACTGAAGCTTTCTTT	CSVRGNANTEAFF
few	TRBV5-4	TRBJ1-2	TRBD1	TGTGCCAGCAGCCTCGGCGGGACAGGGGAGGATGGCTACACCTTC	CASSLGGTGEDGYTF
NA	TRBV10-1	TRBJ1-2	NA	TGCGCCAGCAGTGAAGGGCGACAGACATATGGCTACACCTTC	CASSEGRQTYGYTF
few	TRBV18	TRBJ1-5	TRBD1	TGTGCCAGCTCTTTAATCCAGGGGGATCAGCCCCAGCATTTT	CASSLIQGDQPQHF
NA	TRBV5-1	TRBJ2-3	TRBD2	TGCGCCAGCAGCTGGAGCGGGGGGAGCACAGATACGCAGTATTTT	CASSWSGGSTDTQYF
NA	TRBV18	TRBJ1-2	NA	TGTGCCAGCTCACCAGGCGGGGGACCGAACTATGGCTACACCTTC	CASSPGGGPNYGYTF
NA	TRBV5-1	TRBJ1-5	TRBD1	TGCGCCAGCAGATTCGGACAGGGGGCTCTTGGGAGCAATCAGCCCCAGCATTTT	CASRFGQGALGSNQPQHF
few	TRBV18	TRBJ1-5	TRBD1	TGTGCCAGCTCACTCCTCCGGGACAGGGTGAGCAATCAGCCCCAGCATTTT	CASSLLRDRVSNQPQHF
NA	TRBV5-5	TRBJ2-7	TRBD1	TGTGCCAGCACCAATATACCGGGACAGGGGTACGAGCAGTACTTC	CASTNIPGQGYEQYF
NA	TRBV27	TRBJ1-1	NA	TGTGCCAGCAGTTTAATCGCAGGGTTTGAAGCTTTCTTT	CASSLIAGFEAFF
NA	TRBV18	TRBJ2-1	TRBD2	TGTGCCAGCTCATTAGCGGGGGGCCACAATGAGCAGTTCTTC	CASSLAGGHNEQFF
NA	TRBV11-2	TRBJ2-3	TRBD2	TGTGCCAGCAGCACCTTAGCGGGGGGAGTAGGCACAGATACGCAGTATTTT	CASSTLAGGVGTDTQYF
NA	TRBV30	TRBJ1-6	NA	TGTGCCAGAGGCGCCGATAAATATAATTCACCCCTCCACTTT	CARGADKYNSPLHF
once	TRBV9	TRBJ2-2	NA	TGTGCCAGCAGCGTAGGACTCTCGGGCACCGGGGAGCTGTTTTTT	CASSVGLSGTGELFF
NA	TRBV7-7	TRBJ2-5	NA	TGTGCTAGCAGCTTATACTCCCAAGAGACCCAGTACTTC	CASSLYSQETQYF
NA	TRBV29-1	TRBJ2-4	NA	TGCAGCGTTGAAGATGTGGCAGCGCTAGCCAAAAACATTCAGTACTTT	CSVEDVAALAKNIQYF
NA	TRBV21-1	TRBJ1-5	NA	TGTGCCAGCAGCAAATCCTTGAATCAGCCCCAGCATTTT	CASSKSLNQPQHF
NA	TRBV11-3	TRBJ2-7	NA	TGTGCCAGCAGCTCGCGGACTGAATCCTACGAGCAGTACTTC	CASSSRTESYEQYF
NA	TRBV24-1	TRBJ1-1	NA	TGTGCCACCAGTGATTCGGACAGTGCTGAAGCTTTCTTT	CATSDSDSAEAFF
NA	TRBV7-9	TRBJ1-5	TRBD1	TGTGCCAGCAGCTTAGTCGAGACAGGGAGCAATCAGCCCCAGCATTTT	CASSLVETGSNQPQHF
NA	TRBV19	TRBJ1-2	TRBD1	TGTGCCAGTAGTACCTCGACAGGGGGCTCCTATGGCTACACCTTC	CASSTSTGGSYGYTF
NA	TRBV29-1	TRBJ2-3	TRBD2	TGCAGCGCCAAGCGGGGGGGCCGTACAGATACGCAGTATTTT	CSAKRGGRTDTQYF
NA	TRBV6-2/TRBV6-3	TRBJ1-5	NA	TGTGCCAGCAGCTCCCCGGCAGGGGCCCAGCCCCAGCATTTT	CASSSPAGAQPQHF
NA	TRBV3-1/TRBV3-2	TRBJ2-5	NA	TGTGCCAGCAGCCAGAGATCGGGAGCAGAGACCCAGTACTTC	CASSQRSGAETQYF
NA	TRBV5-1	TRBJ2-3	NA	TGCGCCAGCAGCCGGGACTCGGGAACAGATACGCAGTATTTT	CASSRDSGTDTQYF